This T cell receptor (beta chain) was captured by sequencing in a study of Tregs in tolerant kidney transplant recipients. At the level of the study: Mixed chimerism was transient after nonmyeloablative marrow transplants from related graft donors. General study findings and limits: In tolerant patients, donor-specific Tregs outgrew total Tregs, suggesting antigen-driven expansion. Biological reproducibility was not directly addressed in this study.

Germline CDR1 and CDR2: SGHTA and FQGNSA. V shed 1 base and J shed 5 bases, with 11 bases lying between them. This CDR3 contains 14 residues. This table comes from immunoSEQ multiplex PCR, and its TCRdb copy is limited to in-frame clones, with some not included. The table for this sample gives roughly 50,000 clones. CD4+CD25+CD127- Tregs, CD4+CD25- non-Tregs, CD4 and CD8 cells were sorted. Comment on this clone: As yet, its antigen is unknown. The read gets to within 3 residues of the CDR3 end, and the germline J gene fills in the rest.

This clonotype was obtained from a human donor who received a combined kidney and bone marrow transplant. This specimen consisted of CD4+ T cells from blood, obtained before the transplant. This chain uses TRBV7-2 with TRBJ1-2; D is uncertain. Here the CDR3 reads CASSLELRGYGYTF. CDR3 bases read: TGTGCCAGCAGCTTAGAGTTGCGGGGTTATGGC.